The sequence of this T cell receptor (beta chain) was determined in a study of T-cell reconstitution after alpha-beta-depleted transplantation in children. Trimming removed 0 bases from V and 2 bases from J, with 11 bases in between. CDR1 and CDR2 (germline): DFQATT, SNEGSKA (reference sequence). The CDR3 is made up of 16 amino acids. Study-level findings and limits: Some patients showed high day-60 TCRbeta diversity, which derived from surviving recipient T cells and thymic progenitors. Alpha-beta T cells about two months after transplant reportedly derived from several hundred expanded graft clones. T-cell numbers and diversity, one year after transplant, stemmed largely from T cells that were newly produced.

This clonotype was seen a handful of times. The target antigen is unknown. The authors prepared the TCRbeta library with unique molecular identifiers. TCRdb reprocessed the PCR reads via MiXCR and lists one record per CDR3 protein. The sample lists roughly 790,000 distinct CDR3 sequences, 15% to 20% seen once, with 5% in the top ten. The chain joins TRBV20-1 to TRBJ2-6; possible D gene TRBD1, 6 bases. This TCR came from a male patient aged 10-17 years who had a stem cell transplant for acute lymphoblastic leukemia, so the T cells may come from the graft donor. Sequencing was performed on PBMCs, mostly from graft donor cells, taken 360 days after TCRalphabeta/CD19-depleted stem cell transplant. The CDR3 here is CSARDHRAPGANVLTF. CDR3 coding DNA: TGCAGTGCTAGAGATCACAGGGCTCCTGGGGCCAACGTCCTGACTTTC.